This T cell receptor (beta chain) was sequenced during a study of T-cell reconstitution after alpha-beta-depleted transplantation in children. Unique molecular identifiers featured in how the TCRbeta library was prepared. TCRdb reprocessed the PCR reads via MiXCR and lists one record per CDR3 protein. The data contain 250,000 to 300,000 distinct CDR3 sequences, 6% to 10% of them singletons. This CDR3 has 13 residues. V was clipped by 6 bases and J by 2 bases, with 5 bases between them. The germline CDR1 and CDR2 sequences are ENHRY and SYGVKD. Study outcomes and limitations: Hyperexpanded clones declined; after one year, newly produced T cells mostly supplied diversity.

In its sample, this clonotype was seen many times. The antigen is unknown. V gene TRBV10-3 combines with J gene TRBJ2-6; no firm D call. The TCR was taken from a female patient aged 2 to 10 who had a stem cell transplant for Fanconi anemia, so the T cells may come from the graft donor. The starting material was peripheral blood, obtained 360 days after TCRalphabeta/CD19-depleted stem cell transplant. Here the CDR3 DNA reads TGTGCCATCAGGGAAACTGGGGCCAACGTCCTGACTTTC. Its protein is CAIRETGANVLTF.